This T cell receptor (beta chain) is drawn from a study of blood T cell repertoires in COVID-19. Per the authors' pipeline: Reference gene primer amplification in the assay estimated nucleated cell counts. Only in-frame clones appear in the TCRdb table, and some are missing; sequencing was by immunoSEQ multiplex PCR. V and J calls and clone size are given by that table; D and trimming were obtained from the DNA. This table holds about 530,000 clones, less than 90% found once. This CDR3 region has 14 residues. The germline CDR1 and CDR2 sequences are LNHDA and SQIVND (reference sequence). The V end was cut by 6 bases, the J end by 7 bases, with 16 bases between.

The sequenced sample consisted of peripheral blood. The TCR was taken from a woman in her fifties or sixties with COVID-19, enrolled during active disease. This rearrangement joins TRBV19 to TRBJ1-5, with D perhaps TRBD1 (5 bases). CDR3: CASRGGGLEQPQHF. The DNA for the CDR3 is TGTGCCAGTAGGGGGGGAGGGTTGGAACAGCCCCAGCATTTT.